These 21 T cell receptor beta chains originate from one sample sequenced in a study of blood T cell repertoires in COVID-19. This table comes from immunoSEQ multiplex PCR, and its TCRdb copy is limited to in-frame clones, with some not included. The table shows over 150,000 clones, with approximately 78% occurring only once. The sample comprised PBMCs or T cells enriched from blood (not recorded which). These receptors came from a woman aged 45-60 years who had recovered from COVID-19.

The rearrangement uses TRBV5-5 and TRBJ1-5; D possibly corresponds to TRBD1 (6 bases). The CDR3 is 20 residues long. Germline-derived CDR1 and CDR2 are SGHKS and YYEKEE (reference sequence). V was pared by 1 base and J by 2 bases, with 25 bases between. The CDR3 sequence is CASSLHITQGDSWGNQPQHF. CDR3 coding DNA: TGTGCCAGCAGCTTGCATATCACACAGGGAGATTCTTGGGGCAATCAGCCCCAGCATTTT.

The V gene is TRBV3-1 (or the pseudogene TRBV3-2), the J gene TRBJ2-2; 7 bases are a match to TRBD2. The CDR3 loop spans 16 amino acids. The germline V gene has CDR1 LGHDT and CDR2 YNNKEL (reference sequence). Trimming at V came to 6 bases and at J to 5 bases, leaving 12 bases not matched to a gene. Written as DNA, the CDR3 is TGTGCCAGCAGGGCGCTTGGGGGAGGGAGGACCGGGGAGCTGTTTTTT. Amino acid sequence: CASRALGGGRTGELFF.

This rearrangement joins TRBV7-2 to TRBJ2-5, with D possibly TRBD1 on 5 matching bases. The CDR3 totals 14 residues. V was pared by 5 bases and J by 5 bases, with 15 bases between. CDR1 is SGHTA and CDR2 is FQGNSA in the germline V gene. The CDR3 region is CASSPPAGRETQYF. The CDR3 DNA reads TGTGCCAGCAGCCCTCCGGCAGGGCGGGAGACCCAGTACTTC. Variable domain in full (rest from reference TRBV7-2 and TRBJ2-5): GAGVSQSPSNKVTEKGKDVELRCDPISGHTALYWYRQSLGQGLEFLIYFQGNSAPDKSGLPSDRFSAERTGGSVSTLTIQRTQQEDSAVYLCASSPPAGRETQYFGPGTRLLVL.

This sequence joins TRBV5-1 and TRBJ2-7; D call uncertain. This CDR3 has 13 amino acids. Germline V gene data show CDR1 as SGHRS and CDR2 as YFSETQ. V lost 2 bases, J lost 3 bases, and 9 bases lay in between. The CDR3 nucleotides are TGCGCCAGCAGCTTTGACTTCAACTACGAGCAGTACTTC. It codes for CASSFDFNYEQYF.

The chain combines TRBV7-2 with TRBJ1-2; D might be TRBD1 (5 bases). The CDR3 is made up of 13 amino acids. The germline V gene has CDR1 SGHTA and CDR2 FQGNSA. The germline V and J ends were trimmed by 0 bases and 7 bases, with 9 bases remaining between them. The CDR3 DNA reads TGTGCCAGCAGCTTAGCTATGGGGCTTGGCTACACCTTC. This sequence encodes CASSLAMGLGYTF.

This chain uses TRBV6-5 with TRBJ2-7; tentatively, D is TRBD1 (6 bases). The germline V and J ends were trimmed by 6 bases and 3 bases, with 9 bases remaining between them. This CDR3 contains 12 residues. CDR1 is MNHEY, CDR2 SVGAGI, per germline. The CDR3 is CASRDSRYEQYF. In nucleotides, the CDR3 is TGTGCCAGCAGGGACAGCCGCTACGAGCAGTACTTC.

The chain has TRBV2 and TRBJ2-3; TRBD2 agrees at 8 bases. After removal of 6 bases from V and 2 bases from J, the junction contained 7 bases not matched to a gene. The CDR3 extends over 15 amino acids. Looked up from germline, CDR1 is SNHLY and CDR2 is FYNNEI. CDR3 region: CASRGTSGLTDTQYF. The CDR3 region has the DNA TGTGCCAGCAGGGGTACTAGCGGTCTCACAGATACGCAGTATTTT. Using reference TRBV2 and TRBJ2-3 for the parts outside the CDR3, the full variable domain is EPEVTQTPSHQVTQMGQEVILRCVPISNHLYFYWYRQILGQKVEFLVSFYNNEISEKSEIFDDQFSVERPDGSNFTLKIRSTKLEDSAMYFCASRGTSGLTDTQYFGPGTRLTVL.

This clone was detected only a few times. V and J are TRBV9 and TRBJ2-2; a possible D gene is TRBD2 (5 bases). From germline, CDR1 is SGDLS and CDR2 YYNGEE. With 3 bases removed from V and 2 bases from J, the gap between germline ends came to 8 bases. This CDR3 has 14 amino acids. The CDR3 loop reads CASSGTLNTGELFF. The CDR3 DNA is TGTGCCAGCAGCGGGACTCTTAACACCGGGGAGCTGTTTTTT.

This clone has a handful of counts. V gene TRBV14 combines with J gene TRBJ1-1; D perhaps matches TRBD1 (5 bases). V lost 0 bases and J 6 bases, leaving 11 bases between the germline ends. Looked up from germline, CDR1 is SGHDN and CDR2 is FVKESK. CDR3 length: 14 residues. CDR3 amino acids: CASSQDSLRAEAFF. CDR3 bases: TGTGCCAGCAGCCAAGATTCCCTCAGGGCTGAAGCTTTCTTT.

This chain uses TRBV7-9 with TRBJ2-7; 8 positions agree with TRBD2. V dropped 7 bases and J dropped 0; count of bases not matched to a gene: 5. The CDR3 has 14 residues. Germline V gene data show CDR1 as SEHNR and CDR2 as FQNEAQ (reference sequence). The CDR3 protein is CASNTGTSSYEQYF. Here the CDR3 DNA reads TGTGCCAGCAATACAGGGACTAGCTCCTACGAGCAGTACTTC.

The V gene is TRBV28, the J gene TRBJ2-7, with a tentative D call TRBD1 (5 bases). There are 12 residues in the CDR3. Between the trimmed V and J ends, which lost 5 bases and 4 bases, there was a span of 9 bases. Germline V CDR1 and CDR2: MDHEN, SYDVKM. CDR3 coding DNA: TGTGCCAGCAGTATGCAGGGATACGAGCAGTACTTC. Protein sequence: CASSMQGYEQYF.

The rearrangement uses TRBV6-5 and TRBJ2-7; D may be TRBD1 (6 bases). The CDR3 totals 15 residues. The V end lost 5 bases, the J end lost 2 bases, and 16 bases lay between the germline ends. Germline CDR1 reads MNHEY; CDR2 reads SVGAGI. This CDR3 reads CASSKQGVLAYEQYF. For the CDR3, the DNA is TGTGCCAGCAGTAAACAGGGCGTTCTGGCCTACGAGCAGTACTTC.

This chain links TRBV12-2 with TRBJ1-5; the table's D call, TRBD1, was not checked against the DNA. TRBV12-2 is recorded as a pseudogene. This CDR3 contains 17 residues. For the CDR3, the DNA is TGTGCAAGTCGCTTAGTTCCGCAGGACAACAAGAGTCAGCCCCAGCATTTT. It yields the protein CASRLVPQDNKSQPQHF.

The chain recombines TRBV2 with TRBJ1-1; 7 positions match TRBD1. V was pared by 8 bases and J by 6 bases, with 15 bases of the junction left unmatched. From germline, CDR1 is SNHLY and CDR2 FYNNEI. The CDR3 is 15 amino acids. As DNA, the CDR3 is TGTGCCAGCTCTGACAGGGACAGACAAGTTCCTGAAGCTTTCTTT. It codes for CASSDRDRQVPEAFF.

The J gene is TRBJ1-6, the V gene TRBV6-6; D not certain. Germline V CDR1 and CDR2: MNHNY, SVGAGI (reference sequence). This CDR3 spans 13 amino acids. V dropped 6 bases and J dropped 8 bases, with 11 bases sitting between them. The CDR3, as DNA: TGTGCCAGCAGGGAGACCCGGGATTCACCCCTCCACTTT. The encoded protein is CASRETRDSPLHF.

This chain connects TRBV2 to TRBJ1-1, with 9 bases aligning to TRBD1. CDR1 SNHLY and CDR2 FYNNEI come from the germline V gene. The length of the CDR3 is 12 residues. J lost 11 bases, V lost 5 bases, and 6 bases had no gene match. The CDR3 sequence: CASSRTGEGAFF. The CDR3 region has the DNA TGTGCCAGCAGTCGGACAGGGGAAGGTGCTTTCTTT.

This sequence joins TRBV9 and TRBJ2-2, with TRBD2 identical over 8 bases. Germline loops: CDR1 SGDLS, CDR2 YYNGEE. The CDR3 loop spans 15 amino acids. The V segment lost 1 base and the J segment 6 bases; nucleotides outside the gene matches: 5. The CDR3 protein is CASSVTGRASGELFF. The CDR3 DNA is TGTGCCAGCAGCGTAACCGGGAGGGCCTCCGGGGAGCTGTTTTTT.

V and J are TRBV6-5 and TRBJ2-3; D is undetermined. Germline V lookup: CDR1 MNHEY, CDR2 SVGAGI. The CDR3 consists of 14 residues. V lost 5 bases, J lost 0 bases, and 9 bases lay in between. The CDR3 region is CASSKKASTDTQYF. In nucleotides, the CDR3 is TGTGCCAGCAGTAAGAAAGCTAGCACAGATACGCAGTATTTT.

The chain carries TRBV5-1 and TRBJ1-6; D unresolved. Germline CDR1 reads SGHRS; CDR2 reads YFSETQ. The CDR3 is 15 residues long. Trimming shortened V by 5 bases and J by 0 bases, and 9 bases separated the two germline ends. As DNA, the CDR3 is TGCGCCAGCAGGTCCGGGAGCTCCTATAATTCACCCCTCCACTTT. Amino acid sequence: CASRSGSSYNSPLHF.

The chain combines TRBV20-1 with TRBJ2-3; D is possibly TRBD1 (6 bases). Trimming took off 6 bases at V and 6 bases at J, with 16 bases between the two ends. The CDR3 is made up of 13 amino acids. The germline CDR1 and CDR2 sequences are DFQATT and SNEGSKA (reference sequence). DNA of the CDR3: TGCAGTGCCAGTCGGGACATAAAGGATACGCAGTATTTT. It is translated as CSASRDIKDTQYF.

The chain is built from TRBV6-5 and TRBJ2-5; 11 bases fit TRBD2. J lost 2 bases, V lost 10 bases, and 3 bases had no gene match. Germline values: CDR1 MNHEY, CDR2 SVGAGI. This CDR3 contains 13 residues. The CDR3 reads CAIRLAGQETQYF. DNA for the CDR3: TGTGCCATCAGACTAGCGGGGCAAGAGACCCAGTACTTC.